Shown below are 2 T cell receptor beta chains from a single sample sequenced in a study of T cell responses to AZD1222 COVID-19 vaccine. Some clones are missing from TCRdb's copy, which holds only in-frame ones; the method was immunoSEQ multiplex PCR. The table lists roughly 130,000 clones, approximately 90% of them singletons. Sequenced here: peripheral blood, sampled 28 days after the second AZD1222 dose. All receptors derive from an adult who received the AZD1222 COVID-19 vaccine.

The genes are TRBV12-3 or TRBV12-4 and TRBJ2-7, with 7 bases matching TRBD1. This CDR3 comprises 13 residues. With 6 bases clipped from V and 6 bases from J, the junction kept 8 bases outside the gene matches. This CDR3 reads CASSPDRMTEQYF. The CDR3 region has the DNA TGTGCCAGCAGCCCGGACAGGATGACCGAGCAGTACTTC.

The chain uses TRBV18 and TRBJ2-3; weak D call: TRBD1 (6 bases). V was shortened by 4 bases and J by 2 bases, with 13 bases between the two germline ends. The CDR3 length is 15 residues. Germline V gene sequence: CDR1 KGHSH, CDR2 LQKENI. This chain's CDR3 is CASSRSGDITDTQYF. The CDR3 DNA is TGTGCCAGCTCACGGTCTGGGGACATCACAGATACGCAGTATTTT.